Given below is one T cell receptor beta chain in context. The data are from a study of blood T cell repertoires in COVID-19. This CDR3 has 17 amino acids. Germline CDR1 and CDR2: SGDLS and YYNGEE. V dropped 0 bases and J dropped 1; count of bases not matched to a gene: 7. The data were produced by immunoSEQ multiplex PCR, yet TCRdb's version contains in-frame clones alone and is incomplete. This table holds 200,000 to 300,000 clones, 70% to 90% found once. Material for sequencing was peripheral blood. The chain has TRBV9 and TRBJ2-1, with 7 nucleotides matching TRBD2. This receptor was obtained from a human donor in a cohort sampled during active COVID-19. In nucleotides, the CDR3 is TGTGCCAGCAGCGTAGGGCGGGGGATAGGTTCCTACAATGAGCAGTTCTTC. Translation: CASSVGRGIGSYNEQFF.